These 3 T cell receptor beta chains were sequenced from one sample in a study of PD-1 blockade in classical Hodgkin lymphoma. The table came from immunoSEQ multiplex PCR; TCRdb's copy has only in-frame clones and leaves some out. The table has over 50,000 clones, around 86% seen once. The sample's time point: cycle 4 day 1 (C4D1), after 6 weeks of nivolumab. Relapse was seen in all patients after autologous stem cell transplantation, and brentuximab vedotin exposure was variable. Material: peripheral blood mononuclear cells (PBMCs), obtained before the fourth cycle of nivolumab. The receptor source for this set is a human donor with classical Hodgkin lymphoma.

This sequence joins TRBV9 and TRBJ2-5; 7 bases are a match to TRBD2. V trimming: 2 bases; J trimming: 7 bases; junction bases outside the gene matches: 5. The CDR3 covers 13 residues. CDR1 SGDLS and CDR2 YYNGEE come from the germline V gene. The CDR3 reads CASSVQIAGTQYF. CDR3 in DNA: TGTGCCAGCAGCGTCCAGATAGCGGGGACCCAGTACTTC.

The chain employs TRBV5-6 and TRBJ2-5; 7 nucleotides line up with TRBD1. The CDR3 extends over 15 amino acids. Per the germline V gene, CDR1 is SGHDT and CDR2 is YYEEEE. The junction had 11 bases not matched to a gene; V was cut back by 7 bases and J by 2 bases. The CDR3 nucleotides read TGTGCCAGCTTACCCTGGACAGGTTCTCAAGAGACCCAGTACTTC. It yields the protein CASLPWTGSQETQYF.

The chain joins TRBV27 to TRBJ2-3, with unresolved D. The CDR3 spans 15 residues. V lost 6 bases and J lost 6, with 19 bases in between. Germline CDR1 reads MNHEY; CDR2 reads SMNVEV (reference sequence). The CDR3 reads CASSRLGTDQDTQYF. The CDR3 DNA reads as TGTGCCAGCAGCCGATTGGGAACGGATCAGGATACGCAGTATTTT.